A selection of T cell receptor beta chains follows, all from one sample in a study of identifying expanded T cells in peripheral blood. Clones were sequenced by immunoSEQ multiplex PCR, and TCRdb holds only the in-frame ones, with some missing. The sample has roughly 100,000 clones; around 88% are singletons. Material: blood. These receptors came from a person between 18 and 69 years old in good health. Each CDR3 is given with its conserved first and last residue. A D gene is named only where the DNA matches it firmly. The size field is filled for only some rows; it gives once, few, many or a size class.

CDR3: CASSLRPTFSPSNEKLFF
DNA: TGTGCCAGCAGCTTAAGGCCTACCTTCTCCCCCTCTAATGAAAAACTGTTTTTT
size: NA
J: TRBJ1-4
D: NA
V: TRBV7-9

CDR3: CASSPSHGRSSYEQYF
DNA: TGTGCCAGCAGTCCCTCCCACGGCAGGAGCTCCTACGAGCAGTACTTC
size: NA
J: TRBJ2-7
D: NA
V: TRBV28

CDR3: CASSLEQVYGELFF
DNA: TGTGCCAGCAGCTTAGAGCAGGTCTACGGGGAGCTGTTTTTT
size: NA
J: TRBJ2-2
D: NA
V: TRBV7-9

CDR3: CASSELGTESSYNSPLHF
DNA: TGTGCCAGCAGTGAATTAGGGACAGAGAGCTCCTATAATTCACCCCTCCACTTT
size: NA
J: TRBJ1-6
D: TRBD1
V: TRBV10-3

CDR3: CASSLAGGVLETQYF
DNA: TGCGCCAGCAGCTTGGCAGGGGGCGTTCTTGAGACCCAGTACTTC
size: NA
J: TRBJ2-5
D: TRBD1
V: TRBV5-1

CDR3: CASSLQTNYGYTF
DNA: TGTGCCAGCAGTTTACAGACTAACTATGGCTACACCTTC
size: NA
J: TRBJ1-2
D: NA
V: TRBV28

CDR3: CASSESTGELFF
DNA: TGTGCCAGCAGTGAGAGCACCGGGGAGCTGTTTTTT
size: NA
J: TRBJ2-2
D: NA
V: TRBV2

CDR3: CASGQTGSEQYF
DNA: TGTGCCAGCGGTCAGACAGGGAGCGAGCAGTACTTC
size: NA
J: TRBJ2-7
D: TRBD1
V: TRBV2

CDR3: CASSRPGLGTDTQYF
DNA: TGTGCCAGCAGCCGACCGGGACTCGGCACAGATACGCAGTATTTT
size: NA
J: TRBJ2-3
D: NA
V: TRBV6-5

CDR3: CASSQGAGGPWNEQFF
DNA: TGTGCCAGCAGCCAAGGAGCGGGGGGGCCCTGGAATGAGCAGTTCTTC
size: NA
J: TRBJ2-1
D: TRBD2
V: TRBV4-2

CDR3: CASMTAGTSVNEQFF
DNA: TGTGCCAGCATGACCGCCGGGACTAGCGTCAATGAGCAGTTCTTC
size: once
J: TRBJ2-1
D: TRBD2
V: TRBV7-9

CDR3: CAISELGNEAFF
DNA: TGTGCCATCAGTGAGCTCGGGAATGAAGCTTTCTTT
size: NA
J: TRBJ1-1
D: NA
V: TRBV10-3

CDR3: CASSLALGAEQYF
DNA: TGTGCCAGCAGCTTAGCGTTGGGGGCCGAGCAGTACTTC
size: NA
J: TRBJ2-7
D: NA
V: TRBV7-2

CDR3: CASSVEDRNYEQYF
DNA: TGTGCCAGCAGCGTAGAGGACAGGAATTACGAGCAGTACTTC
size: few
J: TRBJ2-7
D: TRBD1
V: TRBV9

CDR3: CASTRGLSEQYF
DNA: TGTGCCAGCACCAGGGGGCTGAGCGAGCAGTACTTC
size: few
J: TRBJ2-7
D: TRBD1
V: TRBV7-8

CDR3: CASRYRVNNSPLHF
DNA: TGTGCCAGCAGATACAGGGTGAATAATTCACCCCTCCACTTT
size: NA
J: TRBJ1-6
D: NA
V: TRBV7-2

CDR3: CASSPRGLRLTGELFF
DNA: TGTGCCAGCAGCCCCAGGGGGCTTAGGCTCACCGGGGAGCTGTTTTTT
size: NA
J: TRBJ2-2
D: TRBD1
V: TRBV7-8

CDR3: CASSPNRGNNEKLFF
DNA: TGTGCCAGCTCACCGAACAGGGGCAATAATGAAAAACTGTTTTTT
size: NA
J: TRBJ1-4
D: TRBD1
V: TRBV18

CDR3: CASSYSIRSRNTEAFF
DNA: TGTGCCAGCAGTTACTCGATAAGGTCCAGGAACACTGAAGCTTTCTTT
size: NA
J: TRBJ1-1
D: NA
V: TRBV6-6

CDR3: CASSPIGDGEQYF
DNA: TGTGCCAGCAGCCCCATCGGGGATGGCGAGCAGTACTTC
size: NA
J: TRBJ2-7
D: NA
V: TRBV5-4

CDR3: CASSLGTSGGAGEQYF
DNA: TGTGCCAGCAGCTTGGGGACTAGCGGGGGGGCCGGCGAGCAGTACTTC
size: NA
J: TRBJ2-7
D: TRBD2
V: TRBV5-4

CDR3: CASSQEDGSGANVLTF
DNA: TGTGCCAGCAGCCAAGAGGACGGCTCTGGGGCCAACGTCCTGACTTTC
size: NA
J: TRBJ2-6
D: NA
V: TRBV4-2

CDR3: CASMISGTGYNNEQFF
DNA: TGTGCCAGTATGATTAGTGGGACAGGGTATAACAATGAGCAGTTCTTC
size: NA
J: TRBJ2-1
D: TRBD1
V: TRBV19

CDR3: CASTPGLGANFYEQYF
DNA: TGTGCCAGCACCCCCGGGCTAGGAGCGAATTTCTACGAGCAGTACTTC
size: NA
J: TRBJ2-7
D: NA
V: TRBV27

CDR3: CASHRQGDADTQYF
DNA: TGTGCCAGCCACAGACAGGGCGACGCAGATACGCAGTATTTT
size: NA
J: TRBJ2-3
D: TRBD1
V: TRBV6-1

CDR3: CASSPPSRVYEQYF
DNA: TGTGCCAGCTCACCACCGTCAAGGGTCTACGAGCAGTACTTC
size: NA
J: TRBJ2-7
D: NA
V: TRBV18

CDR3: CASSLIAASTDTQYF
DNA: TGTGCCAGCAGCTTAATAGCGGCGAGCACAGATACGCAGTATTTT
size: NA
J: TRBJ2-3
D: NA
V: TRBV11-1

CDR3: CASSMGQGSYTF
DNA: TGTGCCAGCAGCATGGGACAGGGAAGCTACACCTTC
size: NA
J: TRBJ1-2
D: TRBD1
V: TRBV7-2

CDR3: CSVEGGETEAFF
DNA: TGCAGCGTTGAAGGGGGGGAAACTGAAGCTTTCTTT
size: few
J: TRBJ1-1
D: NA
V: TRBV29-1

CDR3: CASKPDSSSYEQYF
DNA: TGTGCCAGCAAGCCGGATTCTAGTTCCTACGAGCAGTACTTC
size: NA
J: TRBJ2-7
D: NA
V: TRBV25-1